The 5 T cell receptor beta chains listed next were all sequenced from one sample in a study of blood T cells in healthy people across ages. For the second PCR, which ran for roughly 6 to 12 cycles, a sample-barcoded 5' primer and a J-beta primer mix were used. TCRdb analysed the 5' RACE reads with MiXCR anew, one entry per CDR3 protein. Found here are roughly 700,000 distinct CDR3 sequences, about 52% of them singletons; the top ten hold under 35%. The sample comprised blood. The receptors originated from a woman aged 55-70 years in good health.

The rearrangement links TRBV3-1 to TRBJ1-5; the D gene is possibly TRBD1 (5 bases). Germline V gene lookup returns CDR1 LGHDT and CDR2 YNNKEL (reference sequence). V gave up 5 bases and J gave up 1 base, with 9 bases separating them. The CDR3 is 14 residues long. The CDR3 nucleotides read TGTGCCAGCAGCGCCCGGGACAGCAATCAGCCCCAGCATTTT. Amino acids: CASSARDSNQPQHF. Supplemented by reference TRBV3-1 and TRBJ1-5, the full variable domain reads DTAVSQTPKYLVTQMGNDKSIKCEQNLGHDTMYWYKQDSKKFLKIMFSYNNKELIINETVPNRFSPKSPDKAHLNLHINSLELGDSAVYFCASSARDSNQPQHFGDGTRLSIL.

DNA of the CDR3: TGTGCCAGCAGTCCAACCGGGACTAGCAGGAGAGGGCAGTACTTC. This gives the protein CASSPTGTSRRGQYF. The chain couples TRBV28 to TRBJ2-7, with 9 bases matching TRBD2. V shed 5 bases, J shed 9 bases, and the junction held 14 bases outside the gene matches. Germline V CDR1 and CDR2: MDHEN, SYDVKM. The CDR3 sequence is 15 residues long. Complete variable domain (other parts from reference TRBV28 and TRBJ2-7): DVKVTQSSRYLVKRTGEKVFLECVQDMDHENMFWYRQDPGLGLRLIYFSYDVKMKEKGDIPEGYSVSREKKERFSLILESASTNQTSMYLCASSPTGTSRRGQYFGPGTRLTVT.

In its sample, this clonotype was seen a few times. The J gene is TRBJ1-2, the V gene TRBV2, with 9 bases aligning to TRBD1. This CDR3 is built from 14 residues. Germline CDR1 reads SNHLY; CDR2 reads FYNNEI. The ends lost 6 bases at V and 8 bases at J; junction bases unmatched: 10. The CDR3 loop is CASRTNWDRDGYTF. The CDR3 DNA sequence: TGTGCCAGCAGGACAAACTGGGACAGGGACGGCTACACCTTC.

The gene calls are TRBV10-3 and TRBJ2-7; 8 positions agree with TRBD2. The CDR3 length is 14 residues. CDR1 and CDR2 from the germline V gene are ENHRY and SYGVKD. The J segment lost 3 bases and the V segment lost 3 bases, leaving 4 bases of the junction unmatched. CDR3 in DNA: TGTGCCATCAGTGACGCCGGGACTAGCTACGAGCAGTACTTC. Encoded protein: CAISDAGTSYEQYF.

The chain uses TRBV7-2 and TRBJ1-2; 9 bases map to TRBD1. The trim removed 5 bases at V and 6 bases at J, leaving 7 bases unmatched. Germline V gene data show CDR1 as SGHTA and CDR2 as FQGNSA. CDR3 length: 14 residues. CDR3 coding DNA: TGTGCCAGCAGCCAGGGACAGGGCTTTAATGGCTACACCTTC. Its translation is CASSQGQGFNGYTF.